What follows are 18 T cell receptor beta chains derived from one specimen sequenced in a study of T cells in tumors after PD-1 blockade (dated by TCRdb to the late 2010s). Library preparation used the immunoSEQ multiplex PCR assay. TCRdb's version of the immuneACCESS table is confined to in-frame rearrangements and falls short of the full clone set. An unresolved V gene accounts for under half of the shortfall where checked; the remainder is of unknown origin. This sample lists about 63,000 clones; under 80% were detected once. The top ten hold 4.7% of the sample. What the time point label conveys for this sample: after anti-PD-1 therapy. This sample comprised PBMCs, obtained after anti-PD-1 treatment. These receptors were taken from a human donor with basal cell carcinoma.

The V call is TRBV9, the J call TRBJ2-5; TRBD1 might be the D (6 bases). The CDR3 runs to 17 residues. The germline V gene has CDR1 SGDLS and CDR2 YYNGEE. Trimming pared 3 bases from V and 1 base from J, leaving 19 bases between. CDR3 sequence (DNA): TGTGCCAGCAGCGCCCAAGGCCAGGGGTTTCCCCAAGAGACCCAGTACTTC. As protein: CASSAQGQGFPQETQYF.

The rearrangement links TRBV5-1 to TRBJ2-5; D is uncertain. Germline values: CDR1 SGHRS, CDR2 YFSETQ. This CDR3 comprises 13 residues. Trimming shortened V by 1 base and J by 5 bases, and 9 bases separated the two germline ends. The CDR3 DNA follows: TGCGCCAGCAGCTTGCTGGGTACGGAGACCCAGTACTTC. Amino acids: CASSLLGTETQYF.

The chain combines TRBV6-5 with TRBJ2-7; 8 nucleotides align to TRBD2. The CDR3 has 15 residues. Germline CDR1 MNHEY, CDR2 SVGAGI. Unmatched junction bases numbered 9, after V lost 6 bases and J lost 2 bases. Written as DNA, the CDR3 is TGTGCCAGCAGCCGAACGGGACTAGGGGCCTACGAGCAGTACTTC. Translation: CASSRTGLGAYEQYF.

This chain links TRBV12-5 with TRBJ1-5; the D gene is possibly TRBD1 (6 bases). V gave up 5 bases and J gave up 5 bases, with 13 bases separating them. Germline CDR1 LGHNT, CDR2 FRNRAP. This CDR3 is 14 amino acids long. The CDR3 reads CASGLSKGDQPQHF. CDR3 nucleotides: TGTGCTAGTGGTCTATCGAAGGGGGATCAGCCCCAGCATTTT.

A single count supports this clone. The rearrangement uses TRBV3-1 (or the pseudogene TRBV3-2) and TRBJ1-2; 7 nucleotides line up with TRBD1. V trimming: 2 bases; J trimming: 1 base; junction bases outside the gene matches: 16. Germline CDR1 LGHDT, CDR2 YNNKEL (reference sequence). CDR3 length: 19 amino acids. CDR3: CASSQRYFRTGADNYGYTF. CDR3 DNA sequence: TGTGCCAGCAGCCAACGATATTTTAGGACAGGCGCCGATAACTATGGCTACACCTTC.

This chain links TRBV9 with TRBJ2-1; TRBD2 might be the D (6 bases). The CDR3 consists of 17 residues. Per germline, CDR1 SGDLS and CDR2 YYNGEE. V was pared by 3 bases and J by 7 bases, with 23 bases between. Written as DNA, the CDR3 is TGTGCCAGCAGCGCGCCACCGCCGGGAGCGCTCAGGAATGAGCAGTTCTTC. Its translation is CASSAPPPGALRNEQFF.

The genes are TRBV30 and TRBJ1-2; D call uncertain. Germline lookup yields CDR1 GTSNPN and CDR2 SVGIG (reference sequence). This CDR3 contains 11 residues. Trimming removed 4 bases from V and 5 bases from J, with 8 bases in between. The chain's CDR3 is CAWKGSYGYTF. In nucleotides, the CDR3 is TGTGCCTGGAAAGGTTCATATGGCTACACCTTC. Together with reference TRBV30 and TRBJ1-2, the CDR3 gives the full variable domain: SQTIHQWPATLVQPVGSPLSLECTVEGTSNPNLYWYRQAAGRGLQLLFYSVGIGQISSEVPQNLSASRPQDRQFILSSKKLLLSDSGFYLCAWKGSYGYTFGSGTRLTVV.

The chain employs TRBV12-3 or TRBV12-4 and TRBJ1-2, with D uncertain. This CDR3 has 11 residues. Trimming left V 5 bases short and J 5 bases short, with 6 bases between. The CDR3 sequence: CASSRLYGYTF. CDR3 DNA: TGTGCCAGCAGTCGATTATATGGCTACACCTTC.

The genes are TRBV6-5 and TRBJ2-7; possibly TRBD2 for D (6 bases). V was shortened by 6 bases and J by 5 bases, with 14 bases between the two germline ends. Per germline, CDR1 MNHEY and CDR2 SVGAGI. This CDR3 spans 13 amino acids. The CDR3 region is CASRGTWRDEQYF. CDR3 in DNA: TGTGCCAGCAGGGGGACTTGGAGAGACGAGCAGTACTTC.

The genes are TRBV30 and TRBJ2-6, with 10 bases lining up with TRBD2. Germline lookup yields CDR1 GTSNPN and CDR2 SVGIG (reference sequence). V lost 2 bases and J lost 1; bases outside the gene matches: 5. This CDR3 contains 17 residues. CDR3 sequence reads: CAWSTSGGASGANVLTF. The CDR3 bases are TGTGCCTGGAGTACAAGCGGGGGGGCATCTGGGGCCAACGTCCTGACTTTC.

The DNA of the CDR3 is TGTGCCTGGAGGAGCAGCCTTAGCGGGGGCCCCTACGAGCAGTACTTC. Its translation is CAWRSSLSGGPYEQYF. The rearrangement joins TRBV30 to TRBJ2-7; 9 bases are shared with TRBD2. This CDR3 is built from 16 residues. Germline V lookup: CDR1 GTSNPN, CDR2 SVGIG (reference sequence). J gave up 2 bases and V 3 bases, and 11 bases lay outside the gene matches.

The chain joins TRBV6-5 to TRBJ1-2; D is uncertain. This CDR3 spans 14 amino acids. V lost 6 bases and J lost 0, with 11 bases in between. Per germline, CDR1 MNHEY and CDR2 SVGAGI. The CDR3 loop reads CASRGQWTNYGYTF. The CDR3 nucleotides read TGTGCCAGCAGAGGTCAATGGACTAACTATGGCTACACCTTC.

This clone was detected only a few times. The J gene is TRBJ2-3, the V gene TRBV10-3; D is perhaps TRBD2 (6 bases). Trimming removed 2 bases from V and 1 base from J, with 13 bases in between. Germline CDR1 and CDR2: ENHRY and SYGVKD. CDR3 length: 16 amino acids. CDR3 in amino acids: CAISEVGGLGTDTQYF. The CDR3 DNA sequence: TGTGCCATCAGTGAGGTGGGGGGATTGGGCACAGATACGCAGTATTTT.

CDR3 DNA: TGCGCCAGCAGGGGGAACAGCTACGAGCAGTACTTC. It yields the protein CASRGNSYEQYF. This chain links TRBV10-2 with TRBJ2-7; no reliable D call. The CDR3 consists of 12 residues. V was cut by 6 bases and J by 3 bases, with 9 bases left in between. The germline V gene has CDR1 WSHSY and CDR2 SAAADI.

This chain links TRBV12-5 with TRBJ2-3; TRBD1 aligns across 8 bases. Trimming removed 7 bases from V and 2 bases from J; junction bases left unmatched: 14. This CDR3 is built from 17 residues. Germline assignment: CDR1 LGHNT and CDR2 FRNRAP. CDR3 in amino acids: CASALNQGARNTDTQYF. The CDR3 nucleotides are TGTGCTAGTGCCCTAAACCAGGGGGCCAGAAACACAGATACGCAGTATTTT.

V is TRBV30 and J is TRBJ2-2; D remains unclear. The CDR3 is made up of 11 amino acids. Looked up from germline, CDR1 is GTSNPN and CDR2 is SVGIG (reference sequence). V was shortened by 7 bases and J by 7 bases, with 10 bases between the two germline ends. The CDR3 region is CASDLGGELFF. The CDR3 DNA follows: TGTGCCTCTGACTTGGGCGGGGAGCTGTTTTTT.

The CDR3 DNA is TGCAGCGTTGAAGTCCTACAGGGCGGGGAGCTGTTTTTT. Translated, it gives CSVEVLQGGELFF. This chain links TRBV29-1 with TRBJ2-2; D may be TRBD1 (6 bases). The germline V gene encodes CDR1 SQVTM and CDR2 ANQGSEA. The CDR3 spans 13 residues. Trimming cost V 1 base and J 7 bases, with 10 bases left between them.

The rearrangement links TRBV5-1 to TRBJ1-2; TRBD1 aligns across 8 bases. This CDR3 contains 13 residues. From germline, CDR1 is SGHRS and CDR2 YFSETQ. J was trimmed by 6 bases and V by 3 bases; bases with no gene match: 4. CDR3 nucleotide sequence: TGCGCCAGCAGCTCGCCGACAGGGGATGGCTACACCTTC. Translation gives CASSSPTGDGYTF. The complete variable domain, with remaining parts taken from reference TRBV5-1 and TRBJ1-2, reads KAGVTQTPRYLIKTRGQQVTLSCSPISGHRSVSWYQQTPGQGLQFLFEYFSETQRNKGNFPGRFSGRQFSNSRSEMNVSTLELGDSALYLCASSSPTGDGYTFGSGTRLTVV.